These T cell receptor beta chains were read from a single sample in a study of early T cells in non-severe SARS-CoV-2 infection. Via MiXCR, TCRdb re-called the 5' RACE reads, giving one row per CDR3 protein. The table shows roughly 80,000 distinct CDR3 sequences, with about 10% occurring only once. Here the sequenced sample was whole blood, taken at baseline. These receptors all stem from an adult who was a healthcare worker with PCR-confirmed SARS-CoV-2 infection or an uninfected control (not recorded which). The CDR3 runs from the conserved cysteine through the conserved F or W. Each record gives: J gene, V gene, CDR3 protein.

j_gene: TRBJ1-2
v_gene: TRBV7-8
CDR3aa: CASSAAVNYGYTF

j_gene: TRBJ2-1
v_gene: TRBV7-3
CDR3aa: CASSAGGPANEQFF

j_gene: TRBJ2-5
v_gene: TRBV29-1
CDR3aa: CSVERGLETQYF

j_gene: TRBJ1-4
v_gene: TRBV19
CDR3aa: CASSRDSTNEKLFF

j_gene: TRBJ2-5
v_gene: TRBV12-3/TRBV12-4
CDR3aa: CASSLKQTQYF

j_gene: TRBJ1-1
v_gene: TRBV11-2
CDR3aa: CASSQGTSGSAAFF

j_gene: TRBJ1-1
v_gene: TRBV14
CDR3aa: CASSPGSGQMNTEAFF

j_gene: TRBJ2-3
v_gene: TRBV10-3
CDR3aa: CASQTTKRTRTDTQYF

j_gene: TRBJ2-5
v_gene: TRBV3-1
CDR3aa: CASSQDIGTAGYQKTQYF

j_gene: TRBJ1-2
v_gene: TRBV6-6
CDR3aa: CASSFPGPEYGYTF

j_gene: TRBJ1-1
v_gene: TRBV12-3/TRBV12-4
CDR3aa: CASSPGQGVRTEAFF

j_gene: TRBJ2-3
v_gene: TRBV14
CDR3aa: CASSRMYTDTQYF

j_gene: TRBJ2-7
v_gene: TRBV11-2
CDR3aa: CASSFAGHEQYF

j_gene: TRBJ2-7
v_gene: TRBV7-8
CDR3aa: CASSFVAGATYEQYF

j_gene: TRBJ1-2
v_gene: TRBV6-4
CDR3aa: CASSEIYGDYGYTF

j_gene: TRBJ2-3
v_gene: TRBV6-4
CDR3aa: CASRGTGGTQYF

j_gene: TRBJ2-3
v_gene: TRBV28
CDR3aa: CASSPDSGGAGADTQYF

j_gene: TRBJ2-2
v_gene: TRBV12-3/TRBV12-4
CDR3aa: CASSFRLSERTGELFF

j_gene: TRBJ2-4
v_gene: TRBV4-2
CDR3aa: CASSQDLDSQNIQYF

j_gene: TRBJ1-1
v_gene: TRBV6-1
CDR3aa: CASARVRGEAFF

j_gene: TRBJ1-4
v_gene: TRBV7-6
CDR3aa: CASSSNRGREKLFF

j_gene: TRBJ1-5
v_gene: TRBV20-1
CDR3aa: CSVGGKEDQPQHF

j_gene: TRBJ2-3
v_gene: TRBV7-9
CDR3aa: CASTAGGDTQYF